The 3 T cell receptor beta chains in this list originate from one sample, sequenced in a study of T-cell memory formation after mild COVID-19. One entry per CDR3 protein, called by TCRdb with MiXCR from the 5' RACE reads. Here the sample spans 29,000 or so distinct CDR3 sequences, about 12% being singletons. Sequencing input: PBMCs or a T cell subset sorted from them (not recorded which). The receptor source for this set is an adult woman who had mild COVID-19 (a few samples of this study predate the infection). Cell type and time point are not known.

This clonotype was detected many times. V is TRBV12-3 or TRBV12-4 and J is TRBJ2-3, with a weak D call TRBD2 (6 bases). The CDR3 runs to 15 residues. The V and J ends lost 3 bases and 3 bases respectively, with 13 bases between them. In DNA form, the CDR3 reads TGTGCCAGCAGTTTGTGGGGACTGGAGACAGATACGCAGTATTTT. It is translated as CASSLWGLETDTQYF.

This clonotype was recorded at least ten times. This sequence joins TRBV6-6 and TRBJ1-1; D ambiguous. The CDR3 sequence is 15 residues long. From germline, CDR1 is MNHNY and CDR2 SVGAGI (reference sequence). Trimming stripped 0 bases from V and 1 base from J, with 9 bases between. CDR3 sequence: CASSYSEGRNTEAFF. The CDR3 DNA reads TGTGCCAGCAGTTACTCGGAAGGGAGGAACACTGAAGCTTTCTTT.

This clonotype is medium-sized. V and J are TRBV24-1 and TRBJ2-3, with TRBD2 matching over 7 bases. Germline CDR1 is KGHDR and CDR2 is SFDVKD. This CDR3 is 15 amino acids long. V dropped 3 bases and J dropped 5; count of bases not matched to a gene: 7. Written as DNA, the CDR3 is TGTGCCACCAGTGATCCGCGGGGGTACGGAGATACGCAGTATTTT. Its translation: CATSDPRGYGDTQYF.